What follows describes a single T cell receptor beta chain. The data were produced by immunoSEQ multiplex PCR, yet TCRdb's version contains in-frame clones alone and is incomplete. The repertoire holds about 360,000 clones, with more than 85% as singletons. This entry belongs to a study of blood T cell repertoires in COVID-19. This receptor was obtained from a human donor in a cohort sampled during active COVID-19. Material: peripheral blood.

The CDR3 DNA follows: TGTGCCAGCAGCTCCGGACTAGCGGGAGGGCAAGATACGCAGTATTTT. Translated: CASSSGLAGGQDTQYF. This rearrangement joins TRBV7-3 to TRBJ2-3; TRBD2 matches 15 bases. The V gene end was trimmed by 4 bases and the J gene end by 5 bases; junction bases not matched to a gene: 4. The CDR3 has 16 amino acids. Germline V gives CDR1 SGHTA, CDR2 FQGTGA.